The T cell receptor beta chain described here comes from a study of PD-L1 blockade in urothelial cancer (dated by TCRdb to about 2017). Study-level background: Every patient began therapy in about 2014 and was given atezolizumab 1,200 mg intravenously every 3 weeks. About nine tenths of the roughly 29 patients were males with bladder-origin urothelial cancer, and about 60% of the roughly 30 reported a prior smoking history. An ECOG performance status of 0 or 1 was recorded for the patients, and 0 to 3 prior chemotherapy regimens had been received by the patients. Blood samples were analyzed at two time points: 3 weeks after treatment start (second dose) and 6 weeks after treatment start. Blood samples gave a median of about 130,000 T cells and tens of thousands of unique TCRs, with a median clonality of around 0.08. The study was an exploratory multi-omic analysis of somatic, immune and clinical correlates of response to PD-L1 blockade with atezolizumab in urothelial cancer. Pretreatment tumor samples and matched peripheral blood, collected serially before and after atezolizumab treatment, underwent TCR sequencing. Durable clinical benefit was defined as progression-free survival longer than 6 months, and TCR features were also tested against progression-free and overall survival. In the same patients, pretreatment tumors underwent whole exome sequencing and RNA sequencing in addition to TCR sequencing. Durable clinical benefit was achieved by nine patients but not by the remaining 20. Around 30 patients had pretreatment blood TCR-seq, some 25 had at least one posttreatment blood collection, and some 25 had tumor TCR-seq. General findings and caveats noted by the study authors: Improved progression-free and overall survival was associated with having pretreatment peripheral blood TCR clonality below the median. Because of the small sample size (n ≈ 27) and the many exploratory analyses performed, the results are intended to be regarded as hypothesis-generating. At 3 weeks after the start of treatment, tumor-associated TCR clones in peripheral blood had expanded more in patients with durable benefit (n of about 20, p = 0.022).

Synthetic TCR analog templates were spiked into each PCR to estimate absolute template abundance from read counts. TCRbeta CDR3 regions were amplified from genomic DNA with bias-controlled V and J gene primers using the immunoSEQ assay. Sequencing of rearranged TCRbeta segments was performed at approximately 20X coverage. The original methods were these. Clustering was used to correct sequencing errors, and CDR3s were annotated against IMGT so that V, D and J genes could be assigned. Out-of-frame and stop-codon sequences were excluded, and only productive TCRbeta rearrangements were used in downstream analyses. To compute clonality, Shannon entropy was normalized by the log of the number of unique productive sequences and then subtracted from one. Clones differing between time points or between blood and tumor were identified using Fisher's exact test with Benjamini-Hochberg correction, with an adjusted p below 0.01 applied as the threshold. In its TCRdb copy, this immuneACCESS table keeps in-frame sequences only and misses some clones. Where compared with another copy, unresolved V genes explain less than half of these, and the others have no known cause. V and J calls and clone size are those listed in that table; D and trimming were worked out from the DNA. Recorded for this sample are about 80,000 clones; around 90% of them occurred a single time. The ten largest clones represent around 5.3% of the sample.

The junction carries 16 bases between V and J, which are trimmed by 1 base and 0 bases respectively. Its CDR3 holds 18 amino acids, cysteine through phenylalanine. CDR3 DNA is the only sequence kept; it has 54 bases, read in frame from the first base. Via the germline V gene, CDR1 is MGHRA and CDR2 YSYEKL. Of note for this clone: Its antigen specificity is not known. No base quality values were provided; no much bigger clone lies one nucleotide off.

A total of under 30 patients with locally advanced or metastatic urothelial carcinoma, treated at Memorial Sloan Kettering on a trial protocol, made up the cohort. Peripheral blood mononuclear cells were collected pretreatment and during treatment, with between 1 and 8 total time points per patient. The Qiagen DNeasy Blood extraction kit was used to purify genomic DNA from total PBMCs and from tumor samples. PBMCs were collected pretreatment and during treatment, and were isolated and stored as previously described. This specimen was PBMCs, taken around atezolizumab (anti-PD-L1) treatment. The TCR sequence derives from a woman aged 70-85 years with urothelial cancer. The chain was built from TRBV4-1 and TRBJ1-3; D gene: possibly TRBD1, on 5 matching bases. The nucleotide sequence reads as follows: TGCGCCAGCAGCCAAGGGACCGCAGGGTTCGCCTCTGGAAACACCATATATTTT. This yields the protein CASSQGTAGFASGNTIYF.